This is a list of T cell receptor beta chains from one sample in a study of PD-1 and CTLA-4 blockade in melanoma. Some clones are missing from TCRdb's copy, which holds only in-frame ones; the method was immunoSEQ multiplex PCR. The repertoire holds tens of thousands of clones, with roughly 90% as singletons. Specimen: CD8+ T cells from peripheral blood, collected from a patient given anti-PD-1 treatment. All receptors come from a human donor with melanoma. Both conserved end residues are trimmed from each CDR3. Each record gives: V gene, J gene, CDR3 protein.

TRBV19	TRBJ1-1	ASSIGGDTEAF
TRBV28	TRBJ1-1	ATEPMNTEAF
TRBV12-5	TRBJ2-1	ASGLPGTSGGAYNEQF
TRBV5-1	TRBJ2-3	ASSLFGGSTDTQY
TRBV6-5	TRBJ2-1	ATLPGQGLYNEQF
TRBV7-9	TRBJ2-1	ASGKGLPDYNEQF
TRBV9	TRBJ2-1	ASSPPGQGYNEQF
TRBV5-8	TRBJ1-1	ASRILQGNTEAF
TRBV30	TRBJ1-5	AWSILSNQPQH
TRBV5-1	TRBJ1-2	ASSPQPPGPPMGDYGYT
TRBV25-1	TRBJ1-1	ASSEMDTEAF
TRBV3-1/TRBV3-2	TRBJ2-3	ASSPWTGDPSTDTQY
TRBV27	TRBJ2-7	ASSVTRGGIYEQY
TRBV15	TRBJ1-5	ATSREAGWPQH
TRBV7-9	TRBJ1-1	ASSFEEEAF
TRBV7-6	TRBJ2-5	ASSVGTGSLETQY
TRBV6-5	TRBJ2-2	ASSYSRRANTGELF
TRBV7-9	TRBJ1-2	ASSPGRGYT
TRBV28	TRBJ2-1	ASSYRVFSYNEQF
TRBV28	TRBJ2-7	ASSLLGDGYEQY
TRBV9	TRBJ2-2	ASSGGELF
TRBV14	TRBJ2-7	ASSKGTAYEQY
TRBV2	TRBJ1-5	ASSSDRSLGQPQH
TRBV27	TRBJ1-1	ASSFDGSTAF
TRBV11-2	TRBJ2-6	ASSLGRVSAGANVLT
TRBV9	TRBJ2-1	ASSSLGGSSYNEQF
TRBV28	TRBJ2-3	ASSLSGNTQY
TRBV24-1	TRBJ2-7	ATSDLRQGHDEQY
TRBV3-1/TRBV3-2	TRBJ1-1	ASSQTALGRNTEAF
TRBV19	TRBJ1-1	ASQTNTEAF